The next 20 T cell receptor beta chains were all read from a single sample in a study of cytomegalovirus exposure and HLA in healthy donors. The PCR made use of 60 Vbeta and 13 Jbeta primers. Libraries were prepared by immunoSEQ multiplex PCR; TCRdb keeps only in-frame clonotypes and omits some of them. The data hold roughly 150,000 clones, with around 79% observed a single time. The sequencing input was PBMCs. The receptors were gathered from a female donor in good health and CMV-seronegative.

The CDR3 coding sequence is TGCGCCAGCAGCTTGGGACATTCCAATCAGCCCCAGCATTTT. Translating gives CASSLGHSNQPQHF. V is TRBV5-1 and J is TRBJ1-5; no definite D call. This CDR3 region has 14 residues. Trimming pared 0 bases from V and 3 bases from J, leaving 7 bases between. CDR1 and CDR2 (germline): SGHRS, YFSETQ.

The chain links TRBV19 to TRBJ1-5; the match to TRBD1 covers 10 bases. The junction had 4 bases not matched to a gene; V was cut back by 1 base and J by 7 bases. The CDR3 is made up of 15 amino acids. CDR1 and CDR2 (germline): LNHDA, SQIVND (reference sequence). DNA of the CDR3: TGTGCCAGTAGTATAGGACAGGGGGCGCGCCAGCCCCAGCATTTT. Translated, it gives CASSIGQGARQPQHF.

J is TRBJ2-1 and V is TRBV9; TRBD1 is a possible D gene (5 bases). V dropped 4 bases and J dropped 0 bases, with 11 bases sitting between them. The CDR3 is made up of 15 amino acids. Per germline, CDR1 SGDLS and CDR2 YYNGEE. The DNA of the CDR3 is TGTGCCAGCAGCCAGGGCCGTAGCTCCTACAATGAGCAGTTCTTC. Its protein is CASSQGRSSYNEQFF.

The rearrangement uses TRBV9 and TRBJ2-1, with 8 bases that match TRBD2. The CDR3 loop spans 18 amino acids. V lost 3 bases and J lost 7; bases outside the gene matches: 18. Germline CDR1 reads SGDLS; CDR2 reads YYNGEE. CDR3 DNA: TGTGCCAGCAGCGCCAGAGGGTCGGGAGGGAATCGGGAGAATGAGCAGTTCTTC. Translation: CASSARGSGGNRENEQFF.

V usage is TRBV7-2 and J usage is TRBJ2-3; 9 nucleotides align to TRBD2. The CDR3 is made up of 12 amino acids. Germline loops: CDR1 SGHTA, CDR2 FQGNSA. The J segment lost 12 bases and the V segment lost 1 base, leaving 2 bases of the junction unmatched. This CDR3 is CASSLVRGGQYF. The CDR3 region has the DNA TGTGCCAGCAGCTTAGTGCGGGGGGGCCAGTATTTT. Combining the CDR3 with reference TRBV7-2 and TRBJ2-3 gives the whole variable domain GAGVSQSPSNKVTEKGKDVELRCDPISGHTALYWYRQSLGQGLEFLIYFQGNSAPDKSGLPSDRFSAERTGGSVSTLTIQRTQQEDSAVYLCASSLVRGGQYFGPGTRLTVL.

The chain's CDR3 is CATSNRQANNEQFF. CDR3 sequence (DNA): TGTGCCACCAGCAACAGACAGGCCAACAATGAGCAGTTCTTC. V is TRBV15 and J is TRBJ2-1; the D gene is possibly TRBD1 (6 bases). Trimming stripped 4 bases from V and 5 bases from J, with 12 bases between. CDR1 is LNHNV, CDR2 YYDKDF, per germline (reference sequence). CDR3 length: 14 amino acids.

The rearrangement uses TRBV5-1 and TRBJ2-3; D not resolved. V was trimmed by 7 bases and J by 1 base, leaving 16 bases between them. The CDR3 runs 15 residues. The germline V gene encodes CDR1 SGHRS and CDR2 YFSETQ. The CDR3 region is CASQLGPGGTDTQYF. In nucleotides, the CDR3 is TGCGCCAGCCAGCTTGGGCCAGGCGGCACAGATACGCAGTATTTT.

The chain combines TRBV7-8 with TRBJ2-7; the match to TRBD2 covers 8 bases. This CDR3 spans 15 amino acids. Germline V CDR1 and CDR2: SGHVS, FQNEAQ. V gave up 4 bases and J gave up 4 bases; unmatched junction bases: 9. In DNA, the CDR3 is TGTGCCAGCAGCTCCGCGAGCGGGAGTATGTACGAGCAGTACTTC. Amino acid sequence: CASSSASGSMYEQYF.

The chain joins TRBV10-1 to TRBJ1-3; 11 nucleotides line up with TRBD1. V shed 9 bases, J shed 2 bases, and the junction held 9 bases outside the gene matches. Per germline, CDR1 WNHNN and CDR2 SYGVQD (reference sequence). This CDR3 spans 16 amino acids. The CDR3 spells CARGTGGRNTGNTIYF. In DNA, the CDR3 is TGCGCCAGGGGGACAGGGGGAAGGAATACTGGAAACACCATATATTTT.

The chain links TRBV10-1 to TRBJ2-1; D is possibly TRBD1 (5 bases). The CDR3 runs to 14 residues. CDR1 and CDR2 from the germline V gene are WNHNN and SYGVQD (reference sequence). The ends were cut back, 0 bases at V and 6 bases at J, with 9 bases in the middle. CDR3 amino acids: CASSESRVGNEQFF. The CDR3 bases are TGCGCCAGCAGTGAGTCCAGGGTGGGCAATGAGCAGTTCTTC.

V and J are TRBV2 and TRBJ2-6, with 8 positions matching TRBD1. V lost 7 bases and J lost 1; bases outside the gene matches: 6. This CDR3 has 16 amino acids. Per the germline V gene, CDR1 is SNHLY and CDR2 is FYNNEI. DNA for the CDR3: TGTGCCAGCAAGCTGACAGGGGCATCTGGGGCCAACGTCCTGACTTTC. It encodes CASKLTGASGANVLTF.

The chain joins TRBV19 to TRBJ2-7, with D maybe TRBD1 (5 bases). Germline V gene sequence: CDR1 LNHDA, CDR2 SQIVND (reference sequence). CDR3 length equals 15 residues. Trimming cost V 7 bases and J 4 bases, with 20 bases left between them. CDR3 sequence (DNA): TGTGCCAGTAAAGTTCAGGGCCCCGGATCTTACGAGCAGTACTTC. It codes for CASKVQGPGSYEQYF.

The chain has TRBV7-2 and TRBJ2-5, with 8 bases aligning to TRBD1. There are 17 residues in the CDR3. The junction had 15 bases not matched to a gene; V was cut back by 5 bases and J by 4 bases. Germline V lookup: CDR1 SGHTA, CDR2 FQGNSA. CDR3 DNA sequence: TGTGCCAGCAGCCACACCCGGGACAGGCATTTGGCAGAGACCCAGTACTTC. Translation: CASSHTRDRHLAETQYF.

The chain joins TRBV11-3 to TRBJ1-5; D remains ambiguous. Germline values: CDR1 SGHNT, CDR2 YENEEA. The ends were cut back, 2 bases at V and 0 bases at J, with 8 bases in the middle. This CDR3 has 15 amino acids. The CDR3 nucleotides read TGTGCCAGCAGCTTAAAGGACTCTAGCAATCAGCCCCAGCATTTT. Its translation is CASSLKDSSNQPQHF.

This chain uses TRBV25-1 with TRBJ1-5; 7 bases map to TRBD1. CDR1 and CDR2 (germline): MGHDK, SYGVNS. The CDR3 has 15 amino acids. V dropped 4 bases and J dropped 0; count of bases not matched to a gene: 3. CDR3 amino acids: CASSAQGGSNQPQHF. DNA for the CDR3: TGTGCCAGCAGTGCCCAGGGGGGTAGCAATCAGCCCCAGCATTTT.

The chain uses TRBV6-1 and TRBJ1-1; 7 bases are a match to TRBD1. V shed 8 bases, J shed 1 base, and the junction held 10 bases outside the gene matches. The CDR3 runs 15 residues. The germline CDR1 and CDR2 sequences are MNHNS and SASEGT. DNA for the CDR3: TGTGCCAGCGGTAATAGACAGGGCAAGAACACTGAAGCTTTCTTT. Protein product: CASGNRQGKNTEAFF.

The chain links TRBV15 to TRBJ1-5; D gene uncertain. CDR3 length: 12 amino acids. V gave up 5 bases and J gave up 7 bases, with 9 bases separating them. Germline lookup yields CDR1 LNHNV and CDR2 YYDKDF (reference sequence). The CDR3 spells CATSAVGQPQHF. CDR3 bases: TGTGCCACCAGCGCGGTTGGCCAGCCCCAGCATTTT.

The V call is TRBV10-3, the J call TRBJ1-2; unclear D gene. The CDR3 has 15 amino acids. Germline V CDR1 and CDR2: ENHRY, SYGVKD. V was cut by 1 base and J by 9 bases, with 18 bases left in between. CDR3: CAISEWQQEGGSYTF. As DNA, the CDR3 is TGTGCCATCAGTGAGTGGCAGCAGGAGGGCGGTAGCTACACCTTC.

This clone was seen a single time. The chain links TRBV6-5 to TRBJ1-1; possible D gene TRBD1, 5 bases. Deletions cut 7 bases from V and 1 base from J, with 10 bases between. Looked up from germline, CDR1 is MNHEY and CDR2 is SVGAGI. The CDR3 contains 13 residues. CDR3 sequence: CASTQTANTEAFF. In DNA, the CDR3 is TGTGCCAGCACCCAGACAGCGAACACTGAAGCTTTCTTT.

This clone has a single count. The rearrangement uses TRBV30 and TRBJ2-7; perhaps TRBD2 as D (6 bases). CDR3 length: 13 residues. CDR1 is GTSNPN and CDR2 is SVGIG in the germline V gene (reference sequence). V lost 2 bases and J lost 3, with 11 bases in between. CDR3 region: CAWSFGTHYEQYF. The CDR3 nucleotides are TGTGCCTGGAGTTTCGGGACTCACTACGAGCAGTACTTC.